This TCR beta chain was observed in a study of blood T cell repertoires in COVID-19. For the study at large: The analysed material was cDNA or gDNA that came from T cells, B-cell-depleted T cells, or PBMCs.

The CDR3 has 16 amino acids. Per germline, CDR1 SEHNR and CDR2 FQNEAQ (reference sequence). With V trimmed by 6 bases and J by 2 bases, 11 bases remained unmatched. Sequencing used immunoSEQ multiplex PCR; TCRdb keeps in-frame clones, though not all of them. The sample has roughly 220,000 clones, 85% to 90% seen once. The chain links TRBV7-9 to TRBJ2-5, with 8 bases fitting TRBD2. This TCR was recovered from a man older than 75 with acute or convalescent COVID-19. The sample comprised peripheral blood. The CDR3 DNA reads TGTGCCAGCAGGCCGAGCGGGAGAGGGTTTCAAGAGACCCAGTACTTC. The encoded protein is CASRPSGRGFQETQYF.